A selection of T cell receptor beta chains follows, all from one sample in a study of T-cell memory formation after mild COVID-19. Using its own MiXCR run on the 5' RACE reads, TCRdb lists one record per CDR3 protein. The table records around 55,000 distinct CDR3 sequences, over 7.5% of them present only once. The sample comprised PBMCs or a T cell subset sorted from them (not recorded which). These receptors were obtained from a man aged 18 to 29 who had mild COVID-19 (a few samples of this study predate the infection). Cell type and time point are not known. CDR3s include the opening cysteine and the closing phenylalanine or tryptophan. The order of the fields is J gene, D gene, clone size, V gene, CDR3 protein, CDR3 DNA. D genes are given only for firm matches. The size field is filled for only some rows; it gives once, few, many or a size class.

TRBJ1-1,TRBD1,-,TRBV7-2,CASSFREGGSEAFF,TGTGCCAGCAGCTTTCGCGAAGGGGGCTCTGAAGCTTTCTTT
TRBJ1-4,-,-,TRBV19,CASSTRQAENEKLFF,TGTGCCAGTAGTACTCGACAGGCGGAGAATGAAAAACTGTTTTTT
TRBJ1-2,TRBD1,few,TRBV6-5,CASSYGQGRNYGYTF,TGTGCCAGCAGTTACGGACAGGGCCGGAACTATGGCTACACCTTC
TRBJ2-5,TRBD2,-,TRBV20-1,CSAPRDGGGVQETQYF,TGCAGTGCTCCCCGAGATGGCGGGGGGGTCCAAGAGACCCAGTACTTC
TRBJ2-3,-,few,TRBV9,CASSVGATTDTQYF,TGTGCCAGCAGCGTAGGGGCAACCACAGATACGCAGTATTTT
TRBJ2-3,TRBD2,few,TRBV6-2/TRBV6-3,CASGLAGSTDTQYF,TGTGCCAGCGGGCTAGCGGGGAGCACAGATACGCAGTATTTT
TRBJ1-1,TRBD1,few,TRBV5-1,CASGSSQGQLEAFF,TGCGCCAGCGGATCCTCCCAGGGACAGCTCGAAGCTTTCTTT
TRBJ2-7,-,-,TRBV7-2,CASSLAFSSDEQYF,TGTGCCAGCAGCTTAGCCTTCAGCTCCGACGAGCAGTACTTC
TRBJ2-3,-,many,TRBV11-2,CASSLGSSDTQYF,TGTGCCAGCAGCTTGGGATCCTCGGATACGCAGTATTTT
TRBJ1-3,-,few,TRBV6-6,CASRPRRETGNTIYF,TGTGCCAGCAGACCCCGCAGAGAGACTGGAAACACCATATATTTT
TRBJ1-1,TRBD1,few,TRBV3-1,CASSHTGTGGTEAFF,TGTGCCAGCAGCCACACCGGGACAGGGGGCACTGAAGCTTTCTTT
TRBJ2-5,-,few,TRBV15,CATSRGKEETQYF,TGTGCCACCAGTCGTGGGAAGGAAGAGACCCAGTACTTC
TRBJ2-3,TRBD2,-,TRBV5-1,CASSLPSGETDTQYF,TGCGCCAGCAGCTTGCCTAGCGGGGAGACAGATACGCAGTATTTT
TRBJ2-6,TRBD1,-,TRBV20-1,CSAPLRLGTRTGSVLTF,TGCAGTGCTCCACTCCGCCTAGGGACCCGGACAGGGAGCGTCCTGACTTTC
TRBJ2-1,TRBD2,-,TRBV11-2,CASSLTGLAGGGEQFF,TGTGCCAGCAGCTTAACTGGACTAGCGGGGGGCGGTGAGCAGTTCTTC
TRBJ2-5,-,few,TRBV15,CATSRDRGGETQYF,TGTGCCACCAGCAGAGATAGAGGGGGTGAGACCCAGTACTTC
TRBJ2-5,TRBD2,once,TRBV7-2,CASSFASGGQAQYF,TGTGCCAGCAGCTTTGCTAGCGGGGGTCAGGCCCAGTACTTC
TRBJ2-3,TRBD2,few,TRBV6-2/TRBV6-3,CASTDPSGAGGPVTDTQYF,TGTGCCAGCACCGACCCTTCGGGGGCGGGGGGGCCAGTAACAGATACGCAGTATTTT
TRBJ2-5,TRBD1,-,TRBV14,CASSPWTGGEETQYF,TGTGCCAGCAGCCCCTGGACAGGGGGGGAAGAGACCCAGTACTTC
TRBJ1-1,-,-,TRBV5-5,CASSPGAGWNTEAFF,TGTGCCAGCAGCCCTGGGGCAGGATGGAACACTGAAGCTTTCTTT
TRBJ2-7,-,few,TRBV6-6,CASSPQRKDEQYF,TGTGCCAGCAGCCCACAGAGAAAGGACGAGCAGTACTTC
TRBJ2-2,-,many,TRBV7-2,CASSFGGELFF,TGTGCCAGCAGCTTCGGGGGGGAGCTGTTTTTT
TRBJ1-4,-,few,TRBV4-3,CASSHFRTNKEKLFF,TGCGCCAGCAGCCATTTCCGGACTAACAAGGAAAAACTGTTTTTT
TRBJ2-1,TRBD2,few,TRBV9,CASSTTGTSGYNEQFF,TGTGCCAGCAGTACTACCGGGACTAGCGGGTACAATGAGCAGTTCTTC
TRBJ1-2,-,-,TRBV7-6,CASSPASGSNYGYTF,TGTGCCAGCAGCCCCGCTTCAGGGTCCAACTATGGCTACACCTTC
TRBJ2-3,-,many,TRBV7-2,CASSPDLEGKQYF,TGTGCCAGCAGCCCAGATTTAGAGGGGAAGCAGTATTTT
TRBJ2-5,TRBD1,few,TRBV2,CASSGQGGGETQYF,TGTGCCAGCAGTGGACAGGGTGGCGGAGAGACCCAGTACTTC
TRBJ2-7,-,many,TRBV4-3,CASSQVPGVLYEQYF,TGCGCCAGCAGCCAAGTGCCAGGTGTTCTCTACGAGCAGTACTTC
TRBJ2-5,-,-,TRBV11-2,CASSLDQETQYF,TGTGCCAGCAGCTTAGATCAGGAGACCCAGTACTTC
TRBJ2-5,-,few,TRBV7-3,CASSQNPQETQYF,TGTGCCAGCAGCCAGAACCCTCAAGAGACCCAGTACTTC
TRBJ2-5,TRBD2,few,TRBV2,CASSGLGGYQETQYF,TGTGCCAGCAGTGGTCTCGGGGGGTACCAAGAGACCCAGTACTTC
TRBJ2-5,-,-,TRBV7-9,CASSLITGQETQYF,TGTGCCAGCAGTTTAATAACAGGTCAAGAGACCCAGTACTTC
TRBJ2-2,-,many,TRBV6-5,CASSYSRLPNTGELFF,TGTGCCAGCAGTTACTCGCGGCTACCGAACACCGGGGAGCTGTTTTTT
TRBJ1-1,-,many,TRBV6-5,CASSYRGDTEAFF,TGTGCCAGCAGTTACCGGGGGGACACTGAAGCTTTCTTT
TRBJ2-7,-,few,TRBV12-5,CASGLEGFNEQYF,TGTGCTAGTGGTTTGGAGGGGTTCAACGAGCAGTACTTC
TRBJ2-2,-,once,TRBV20-1,CSARDRKGGTAGELFF,TGCAGTGCTAGAGATAGAAAAGGGGGTACGGCCGGGGAGCTGTTTTTT
TRBJ2-7,-,-,TRBV5-1,CASSLGGEEHEQYF,TGCGCCAGCAGCTTGGGAGGCGAGGAACACGAGCAGTACTTC
TRBJ2-3,-,medium-sized,TRBV7-9,CASSFGGGTDTQYF,TGTGCCAGCAGCTTTGGAGGGGGCACAGATACGCAGTATTTT
TRBJ1-5,-,-,TRBV6-1,CASSYPGGDQPQHF,TGTGCCAGCAGTTACCCGGGGGGAGATCAGCCCCAGCATTTT
TRBJ2-3,-,many,TRBV29-1,CSVGQDRADTQYF,TGCAGCGTTGGACAAGACCGAGCAGATACGCAGTATTTT
TRBJ1-4,-,few,TRBV7-2,CASSLGLEGKLFF,TGTGCCAGCAGCTTAGGGTTAGAGGGAAAACTGTTTTTT
TRBJ2-3,TRBD2,-,TRBV6-5,CASALMGSGSTDTQYF,TGTGCCAGCGCCCTAATGGGTAGCGGGAGCACAGATACGCAGTATTTT
TRBJ1-1,-,-,TRBV29-1,CSAAREGEAFF,TGCAGCGCCGCACGGGAAGGGGAAGCTTTCTTT
TRBJ2-2,TRBD1,few,TRBV12-3/TRBV12-4,CASSLTGSGELFF,TGTGCCAGCAGTTTGACAGGGTCCGGGGAGCTGTTTTTT
TRBJ2-5,-,many,TRBV7-2,CASSLLERWGTQYF,TGTGCCAGCAGCTTACTAGAGCGATGGGGGACCCAGTACTTC
TRBJ2-7,-,-,TRBV4-1,CASSQVNLNQIYEQYF,TGCGCCAGCAGCCAAGTTAACCTCAACCAAATCTACGAGCAGTACTTC
TRBJ2-1,-,many,TRBV5-1,CASSSGTFSSYNEQFF,TGCGCCAGCAGCTCCGGGACTTTCAGCTCCTACAATGAGCAGTTCTTC
TRBJ1-2,TRBD1,many,TRBV2,CASSRGTGDPNAGYTF,TGTGCCAGCAGTCGTGGGACAGGGGATCCAAATGCTGGCTACACCTTC
TRBJ2-3,-,many,TRBV18,CASSPVGQGTDTQYF,TGTGCCAGCTCACCGGTCGGGCAGGGCACAGATACGCAGTATTTT
TRBJ1-1,-,-,TRBV7-2,CASSPHQMNTEAFF,TGTGCCAGCAGCCCACATCAGATGAACACTGAAGCTTTCTTT